In its sample, the clone carrying this TCR beta chain was seen a few times. The entry originates in a study of early T cells in non-severe SARS-CoV-2 infection. Each single cDNA molecule received a unique molecular identifier. TCRdb recomputed calls from the 5' RACE reads with MiXCR, one row per CDR3 protein. The sample includes about 64,000 distinct CDR3 sequences, approximately 10% of them seen just once. CDR1 is SQVTM, CDR2 ANQGSEA, per germline. The CDR3 consists of 13 residues. The V gene lost 4 bases and the J gene lost 0 bases, with 9 bases spanning the gap. The clonotype originates from an adult who was a healthcare worker with PCR-confirmed SARS-CoV-2 infection or an uninfected control (not recorded which). The sample in question was whole blood, obtained at baseline. J is TRBJ2-5 and V is TRBV29-1, with D maybe TRBD2 (6 bases). The CDR3 reads CSVGEAYQETQYF. CDR3 DNA sequence: TGCAGCGTTGGGGAGGCGTACCAAGAGACCCAGTACTTC.